The 7 T cell receptor beta chains below all came from one sample that was sequenced in a study of blood T cells in healthy people across ages. Through a sample-barcoded 5' primer and a J-beta primer mix, a second PCR was run for about 6 to 11 cycles. TCRdb reanalysed the 5' RACE reads using MiXCR and keeps one entry per CDR3 protein. Seen here are 800,000 or so distinct CDR3 sequences, 20% to 30% observed once, and the top ten hold around 3.6%. Separately, the same data were catalogued under a study of T cells of mothers and their children.

Sequenced sample: blood. The receptors were gathered from a boy aged 5 to 17 in good health.

In regard to this clonotype: Here the CDR3 omits its conserved ending phenylalanine or tryptophan, so a read error is the likely source. The DNA of the CDR3 is TGTGCCAGCAGCTTAGTTGCCAGGGAGGACACTGAAGCTTTCCTT. Its translation: CASSLVAREDTEAFL. The V call is TRBV7-8, the J call TRBJ1-1, with D perhaps TRBD1 (5 bases). V gave up 1 base and J gave up 3 bases, with 12 bases separating them. The CDR3 sequence is 15 residues long. Per the germline V gene, CDR1 is SGHVS and CDR2 is FQNEAQ.

This clonotype was seen ten or more times. The V call is TRBV7-8, the J call TRBJ2-1, with D tentatively TRBD2 (5 bases). Germline V gives CDR1 SGHVS, CDR2 FQNEAQ. V lost 3 bases and J 7 bases, leaving 10 bases between the germline ends. The CDR3 spans 13 residues. The DNA for the CDR3 is TGTGCCAGCAGCTTCGGCCCGGGGAATGAGCAGTTCTTC. It codes for CASSFGPGNEQFF.

The chain carries TRBV20-1 and TRBJ2-1; 9 bases match TRBD2. CDR1 and CDR2 (germline): DFQATT, SNEGSKA (reference sequence). The CDR3 has 13 amino acids. Trimming at V came to 7 bases and at J to 1 base, leaving 2 bases not matched to a gene. In DNA, the CDR3 is TGCAGTGAGCGGGGGGCATCCTACAATGAGCAGTTCTTC. This translates into CSERGASYNEQFF.

This clonotype has more than one count but fewer than ten. The CDR3 region is CASSKGGGAKGYEQYF. The CDR3 DNA sequence: TGCGCCAGCAGTAAAGGAGGGGGGGCCAAGGGGTACGAGCAGTACTTC. V gene TRBV5-1 combines with J gene TRBJ2-5, with a possible D match to TRBD2 (7 bases). The J call is doubtful: the DNA matches TRBJ2-7 better. This CDR3 has 16 amino acids. Germline CDR1 is SGHRS and CDR2 is YFSETQ.

The chain couples TRBV14 to TRBJ1-6; no definite D call. Germline V CDR1 and CDR2: SGHDN, FVKESK. The V gene lost 0 bases and the J gene lost 7 bases, with 7 bases spanning the gap. The CDR3 is 14 amino acids. CDR3: CASSQEWRNSPLHF. The CDR3 coding sequence is TGTGCCAGCAGCCAAGAGTGGCGGAATTCACCCCTCCACTTT.

The V gene is TRBV2, the J gene TRBJ2-7, with 8 bases matching TRBD1. The CDR3 runs 13 residues. V lost 8 bases to trimming and J lost 11 bases; unmatched junction nucleotides: 14. Germline CDR1 SNHLY, CDR2 FYNNEI. The CDR3 loop is CASRAGGPSVEYF. In DNA, the CDR3 is TGTGCCAGCCGAGCAGGGGGCCCCTCGGTGGAGTACTTC. The whole variable domain, remainder taken from reference TRBV2 and TRBJ2-7, is EPEVTQTPSHQVTQMGQEVILRCVPISNHLYFYWYRQILGQKVEFLVSFYNNEISEKSEIFDDQFSVERPDGSNFTLKIRSTKLEDSAMYFCASRAGGPSVEYFGPGTRLTVT.

The chain has TRBV20-1 and TRBJ2-3; 7 bases line up with TRBD1. The CDR3 covers 13 residues. The V gene end was trimmed by 4 bases and the J gene end by 4 bases; junction bases not matched to a gene: 5. Germline values: CDR1 DFQATT, CDR2 SNEGSKA (reference sequence). The CDR3 nucleotides read TGCAGTGCTATTAAAACAGGGGCAGATACGCAGTATTTT. The encoded protein is CSAIKTGADTQYF.